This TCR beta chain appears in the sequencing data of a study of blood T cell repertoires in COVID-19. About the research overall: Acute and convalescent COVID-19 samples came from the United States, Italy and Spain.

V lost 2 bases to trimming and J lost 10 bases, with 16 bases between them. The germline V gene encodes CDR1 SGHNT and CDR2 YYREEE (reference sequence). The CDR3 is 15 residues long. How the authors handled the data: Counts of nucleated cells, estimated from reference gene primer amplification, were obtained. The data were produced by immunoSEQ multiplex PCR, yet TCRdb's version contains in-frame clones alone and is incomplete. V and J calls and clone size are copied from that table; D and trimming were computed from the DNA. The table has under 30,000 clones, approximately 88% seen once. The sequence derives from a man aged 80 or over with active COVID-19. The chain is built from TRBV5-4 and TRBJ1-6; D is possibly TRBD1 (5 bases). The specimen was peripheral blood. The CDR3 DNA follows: TGTGCCAGCAGCTTAAAGGGGCGGGGATTGTCACCCCTCCACTTT. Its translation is CASSLKGRGLSPLHF.